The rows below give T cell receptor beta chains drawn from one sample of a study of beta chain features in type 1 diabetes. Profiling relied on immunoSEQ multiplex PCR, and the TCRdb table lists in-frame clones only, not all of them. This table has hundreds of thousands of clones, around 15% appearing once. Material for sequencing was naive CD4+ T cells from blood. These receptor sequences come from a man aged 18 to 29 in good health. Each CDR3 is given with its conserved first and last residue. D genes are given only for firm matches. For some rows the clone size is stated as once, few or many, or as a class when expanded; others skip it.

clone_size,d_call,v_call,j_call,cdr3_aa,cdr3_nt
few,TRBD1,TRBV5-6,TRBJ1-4,CASSRSLVDRGRREKLFF,TGTGCCAGCAGCCGATCCCTGGTGGACAGGGGGCGCCGTGAAAAACTGTTTTTT
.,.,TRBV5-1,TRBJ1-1,CASSPGYIGGNTEAFF,TGCGCCAGCAGCCCTGGCTACATCGGGGGGAACACTGAAGCTTTCTTT
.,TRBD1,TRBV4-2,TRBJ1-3,CASSQDSGGSGNTIYF,TGTGCCAGCAGCCAAGACTCAGGGGGTTCCGGAAACACCATATATTTT
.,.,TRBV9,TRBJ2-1,CASSVNVGAWAYNEQFF,TGTGCCAGCAGCGTAAACGTCGGGGCTTGGGCCTACAATGAGCAGTTCTTC
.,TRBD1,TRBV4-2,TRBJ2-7,CASSQEGGTGIYEQYF,TGTGCCAGCAGCCAAGAAGGGGGGACAGGTATCTACGAGCAGTACTTC
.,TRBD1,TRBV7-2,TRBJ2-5,CASSSHRGHPKETQYF,TGTGCCAGCAGCTCGCACAGGGGCCACCCGAAAGAGACCCAGTACTTC
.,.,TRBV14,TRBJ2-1,CASSKLGERLYNEQFF,TGTGCCAGCAGCAAGCTAGGGGAGAGGCTGTACAATGAGCAGTTCTTC
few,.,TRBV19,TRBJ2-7,CASSGLSYEQYF,TGTGCCAGTAGTGGCCTCTCCTACGAGCAGTACTTC
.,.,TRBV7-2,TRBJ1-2,CASSSTGYGYTF,TGTGCCAGCAGCTCGACAGGCTATGGCTACACCTTC
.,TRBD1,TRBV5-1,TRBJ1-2,CASSTGQGRTDGYTF,TGCGCCAGCAGCACCGGACAGGGGAGAACGGACGGCTACACCTTC
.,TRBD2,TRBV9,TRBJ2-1,CASSVVAGTTISPLRYNEQFF,TGTGCCAGCAGCGTAGTCGCAGGGACTACAATATCCCCCCTTAGATACAATGAGCAGTTCTTC
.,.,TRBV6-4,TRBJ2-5,CASSEGVGPQETQYF,TGTGCCAGCAGTGAGGGCGTAGGGCCCCAAGAGACCCAGTACTTC
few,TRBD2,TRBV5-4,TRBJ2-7,CASSPMTSGGSYEQYF,TGTGCCAGCAGCCCGATGACTAGCGGGGGCTCCTACGAGCAGTACTTC
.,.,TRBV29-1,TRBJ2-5,CSVDELRGETQYF,TGCAGCGTTGATGAGCTCCGGGGGGAGACCCAGTACTTC
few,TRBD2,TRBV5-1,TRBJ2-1,CASSSGLAREQFF,TGCGCCAGCAGCTCCGGACTAGCTCGGGAGCAGTTCTTC
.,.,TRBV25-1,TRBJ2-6,CASSESGSGANVLTF,TGTGCCAGCAGTGAATCAGGGTCTGGGGCCAACGTCCTGACTTTC
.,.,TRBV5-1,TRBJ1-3,CASSLLGSGNTIYF,TGCGCCAGCAGCTTGTTGGGCTCTGGAAACACCATATATTTT
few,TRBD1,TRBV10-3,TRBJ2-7,CAIRQGSYEQYF,TGTGCCATACGACAGGGATCCTACGAGCAGTACTTC
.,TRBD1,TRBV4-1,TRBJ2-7,CASSPTFRDRGREQYF,TGCGCCAGCAGCCCGACCTTCCGGGACAGGGGGCGCGAGCAGTACTTC
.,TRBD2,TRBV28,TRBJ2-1,CASSPASGSYNEQFF,TGTGCCAGCAGTCCCGCTAGCGGGAGCTACAATGAGCAGTTCTTC
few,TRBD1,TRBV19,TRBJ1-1,CASNPQGGTEAFF,TGTGCCAGTAATCCACAGGGGGGGACTGAAGCTTTCTTT
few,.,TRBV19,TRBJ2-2,CASSSAALTVVPAELFF,TGTGCCAGTAGTTCCGCAGCCCTGACTGTAGTCCCCGCGGAGCTGTTTTTT
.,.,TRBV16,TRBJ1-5,CASSHRDNQPQHF,TGTGCCAGCAGCCACCGCGACAATCAGCCCCAGCATTTT
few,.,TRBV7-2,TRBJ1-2,CASSLKRFYGYTF,TGTGCCAGCAGCTTGAAGAGGTTCTATGGCTACACCTTC
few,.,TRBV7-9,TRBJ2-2,CASSHPGTGELFF,TGTGCCAGCAGCCACCCAGGTACCGGGGAGCTGTTTTTT
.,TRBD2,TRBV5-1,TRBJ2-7,CASSLGVGLGVTYEQYF,TGCGCCAGCAGCTTGGGCGTTGGACTAGGGGTCACCTACGAGCAGTACTTC
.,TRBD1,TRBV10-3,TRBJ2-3,CAIRQGGNTDTQYF,TGTGCCATCAGACAGGGGGGCAACACAGATACGCAGTATTTT
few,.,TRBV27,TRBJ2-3,CASSSRLVLSTDTQYF,TGTGCCAGCAGTTCGAGACTAGTCCTCAGCACAGATACGCAGTATTTT
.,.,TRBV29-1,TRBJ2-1,CSVHKFSYNEQFF,TGCAGCGTTCATAAGTTTTCCTACAATGAGCAGTTCTTC